The 26 T cell receptor beta chains below were found in one sample sequenced in a study of T cells expressing NK-cell markers. Reanalyzing the 5' RACE reads, TCRdb keeps one entry per CDR3 protein, without DNA. This sample's table has 500,000 or so distinct CDR3 sequences. The material sequenced was blood T cells: a sorted CD56 or NKG2C T cell subset, CD4+ or CD8+ T cells, or bulk PBMC T cells (not recorded which). The source of these receptors is a man younger than 30 in good health.

The rearrangement links TRBV20-1 to TRBJ1-4. The germline V gene has CDR1 DFQATT and CDR2 SNEGSKA (reference sequence). The CDR3 spans 11 residues. CDR3 loop: CSASGTAELFF.

The V gene is TRBV11-2, the J gene TRBJ2-2. The CDR3 spans 13 residues. The V gene's germline CDR1 is SGHAT and CDR2 FQNNGV. CDR3 amino acids: CASSSHSSGELFF.

The chain links TRBV4-3 to TRBJ2-2; TCRdb proposes TRBD1, but this gene call is untestable without DNA. CDR1 is LGHNA and CDR2 is YSLEER in the germline V gene. This CDR3 contains 15 residues. This CDR3 reads CASSQVAGSIGELFF.

The chain recombines TRBV24-1 with TRBJ2-2; the TRBD2 assignment by TCRdb is unverifiable without DNA. Germline V CDR1 and CDR2: KGHDR, SFDVKD. The CDR3 sequence is 19 residues long. The CDR3 spells CATSDRRLAGGANTGELFF.

The chain joins TRBV2 to TRBJ2-1. The CDR3 loop spans 13 amino acids. Germline V CDR1 and CDR2: SNHLY, FYNNEI. This CDR3 is CASSGPGINEQFF.

The rearrangement joins TRBV5-5 to TRBJ2-5; TCRdb returns TRBD1, unconfirmable since there is no DNA. There are 14 residues in the CDR3. Germline V gene lookup returns CDR1 SGHKS and CDR2 YYEKEE (reference sequence). The CDR3 loop is CASIIGAGRETQYF.

The chain is built from TRBV7-3 and TRBJ2-3; TCRdb lists TRBD2, though no DNA is available to test this call. Per the germline V gene, CDR1 is SGHTA and CDR2 is FQGTGA. The CDR3 loop spans 13 amino acids. The CDR3: CASGLLPTDTQYF.

The rearrangement links TRBV20-1 to TRBJ2-1; the TCRdb D gene call, TRBD2, has no DNA to confirm it. The germline CDR1 and CDR2 sequences are DFQATT and SNEGSKA (reference sequence). This CDR3 is 15 amino acids long. CDR3 in amino acids: CSASFGGGSRNEQFF.

This chain uses TRBV4-1 with TRBJ2-1; TCRdb picks TRBD1, but there is no DNA to check that call. The CDR3 consists of 16 residues. CDR1 and CDR2 (germline): MGHRA, YSYEKL. The CDR3 sequence is CASSQGKGDPTLEQFF.

This chain uses TRBV12-3 or TRBV12-4 with TRBJ2-1. The length of the CDR3 is 15 residues. The CDR3 is CASSPMASSYNEQFF.

The chain couples TRBV6-4 to TRBJ2-1. CDR3 size: 14 residues. Germline CDR1 MRHNA, CDR2 SNTAGT. The CDR3 protein is CASSDFLFGNEQFF.

The genes are TRBV12-3 or TRBV12-4 and TRBJ2-3; the D gene TCRdb calls, TRBD1, cannot be checked with no DNA. The CDR3 runs to 18 residues. CDR3 protein: CASSLYSRLGQDTDTQYF.

This chain links TRBV5-1 with TRBJ2-1. Germline CDR1 reads SGHRS; CDR2 reads YFSETQ. CDR3 length: 16 amino acids. This CDR3 is CASSLAVGVSYNEQFF.

The rearrangement joins TRBV12-3 or TRBV12-4 to TRBJ2-5; TCRdb lists TRBD1, though no DNA is available to test this call. The CDR3 contains 15 residues. The CDR3 here is CASSLGAGGMETQYF.

V and J are TRBV20-1 and TRBJ2-2. The CDR3 runs 16 residues. Germline V gene data show CDR1 as DFQATT and CDR2 as SNEGSKA (reference sequence). CDR3 region: CSARDPTSTHTGELFF.

This chain joins TRBV20-1 and TRBJ1-2; TCRdb picks TRBD1, but there is no DNA to check that call. The CDR3 is 15 amino acids. Germline values: CDR1 DFQATT, CDR2 SNEGSKA (reference sequence). The CDR3 loop reads CSSNPTRDPYYGYTF.

The genes are TRBV10-1 and TRBJ1-1; as DNA is missing, the TRBD1 call by TCRdb cannot be tested. The CDR3 totals 14 residues. Germline V gives CDR1 WNHNN, CDR2 SYGVQD (reference sequence). The chain's CDR3 is CASHYRGFETEAFF.

The rearrangement links TRBV5-4 to TRBJ2-4; as DNA is missing, the TRBD1 call by TCRdb cannot be tested. This CDR3 spans 15 amino acids. In germline, CDR1 is SGHNT, CDR2 YYREEE (reference sequence). CDR3: CASSSPGLDKNIQYF.

The chain combines TRBV7-2 with TRBJ2-7; TCRdb proposes TRBD2, but this gene call is untestable without DNA. The V gene's germline CDR1 is SGHTA and CDR2 FQGNSA. The CDR3 consists of 14 residues. The CDR3 loop is CASSLAGGRGEQYF. The full variable domain, completed using reference TRBV7-2 and TRBJ2-7, is GAGVSQSPSNKVTEKGKDVELRCDPISGHTALYWYRQSLGQGLEFLIYFQGNSAPDKSGLPSDRFSAERTGGSVSTLTIQRTQQEDSAVYLCASSLAGGRGEQYFGPGTRLTVT.

V and J are TRBV28 and TRBJ1-2; TCRdb gives TRBD1 as the D gene, but with no DNA this cannot be confirmed. The CDR3 runs 16 residues. The germline V gene has CDR1 MDHEN and CDR2 SYDVKM. Here the CDR3 reads CASSLPEQGRNYGYTF.

The V call is TRBV29-1, the J call TRBJ1-1; the TCRdb D gene call, TRBD1, has no DNA to confirm it. Germline V gene data show CDR1 as SQVTM and CDR2 as ANQGSEA. This CDR3 comprises 12 residues. CDR3: CSIRTVDTEAFF.

CDR3 loop: CASSNDGWEQYF. The chain combines TRBV7-6 with TRBJ2-7. The CDR3 extends over 12 amino acids. CDR1 and CDR2 from the germline V gene are SGHVS and FNYEAQ.

The rearrangement uses TRBV6-5 and TRBJ2-5. The germline V gene encodes CDR1 MNHEY and CDR2 SVGAGI. The CDR3 runs to 12 residues. This CDR3 is CASGTAEETQYF.

The chain has TRBV7-2 and TRBJ1-6. Germline-derived CDR1 and CDR2 are SGHTA and FQGNSA. The CDR3 sequence is 12 residues long. The CDR3 spells CASSLWGAPLHF.

The gene calls are TRBV12-3 or TRBV12-4 and TRBJ2-1. This CDR3 spans 16 amino acids. CDR3 sequence: CASRSIGHPPYNEQFF.

This rearrangement joins TRBV7-2 to TRBJ1-5. In germline, CDR1 is SGHTA, CDR2 FQGNSA. This CDR3 region has 13 residues. The CDR3 loop reads CASSRLSNQPQHF.